This TCR beta chain was observed in a study of T cell changes during pregnancy in multiple sclerosis. The ends lost 2 bases at V and 4 bases at J; junction bases unmatched: 7. CDR1 is ENHRY, CDR2 SYGVKD, per germline. The CDR3 extends over 16 amino acids. Here immunoSEQ multiplex PCR was the method, and the copy in TCRdb shows in-frame clones only, minus some. Of about 39,000 clones detected, under 90% appear once; the ten largest clones hold around 0.6%. This clone was picked up a small number of times. The sequence came from a female donor with multiple sclerosis, enrolled in a pregnancy study. The specimen comprised CD4+ T cells from peripheral blood mononuclear cells, sampled before pregnancy. V is TRBV10-3 and J is TRBJ2-7; 11 bases match TRBD1. CDR3 protein: CAISEAEGQGGYEQYF. The DNA for the CDR3 is TGTGCCATCAGTGAGGCGGAGGGACAGGGGGGGTACGAGCAGTACTTC.